These T cell receptor beta chains were read from a single sample in a study of T cells in Graves' hyperthyroidism and ophthalmopathy. Each CDR3 protein is one row after TCRdb ran MiXCR on the multiplex PCR reads. The data hold about half a million distinct CDR3 sequences, with 20% observed a single time. The sample consisted of blood. The receptors were sampled from a man between 18 and 29 years old with Graves' hyperthyroidism. CDR3s include the opening cysteine and the closing phenylalanine or tryptophan. A D gene is named only where the DNA matches it firmly. Only some rows state a clone size, as once, few, many or a class for expanded clones.

v_gene: TRBV10-3
j_gene: TRBJ1-2
abundance: many
d_gene: -
CDR3nt: TGTGCCATCAGCCGGCTAGTCCCACCAGGGAACTATGGCTACACCTTC
CDR3aa: CAISRLVPPGNYGYTF

v_gene: TRBV2
j_gene: TRBJ1-2
abundance: many
d_gene: -
CDR3nt: TGTGCCAGCAGAGAAGGAGAATTCTATGGCTACACCTTC
CDR3aa: CASREGEFYGYTF

v_gene: TRBV5-5
j_gene: TRBJ1-2
abundance: few
d_gene: TRBD1
CDR3nt: TGTGCCAGCAGCAAAACCGGGACAGGAGAAGACTATGGCTACACCTTC
CDR3aa: CASSKTGTGEDYGYTF

v_gene: TRBV24-1
j_gene: TRBJ1-5
abundance: many
d_gene: -
CDR3nt: TGTGCCACCAGTGATGCCAGGACGGATCAGCCCCAGCATTTT
CDR3aa: CATSDARTDQPQHF

v_gene: TRBV6-2/TRBV6-3
j_gene: TRBJ2-7
abundance: many
d_gene: -
CDR3nt: TGTGCCAGCAGCAACAACGCATACGAGCAGTACTTC
CDR3aa: CASSNNAYEQYF

v_gene: TRBV20-1
j_gene: TRBJ1-5
abundance: few
d_gene: -
CDR3nt: TGCAGTGCTAGTTCCAGAAACAATCAGCCCCAGCATTTT
CDR3aa: CSASSRNNQPQHF

v_gene: TRBV6-5
j_gene: TRBJ2-7
abundance: many
d_gene: TRBD1
CDR3nt: TGTGCCAGCCGGGACAGGCCCTCGTACGAGCAGTACTTC
CDR3aa: CASRDRPSYEQYF

v_gene: TRBV28
j_gene: TRBJ1-2
abundance: many
d_gene: -
CDR3nt: TGTGCCAGCAGTTTACTTCCAGGCGGCCATGGCTACACCTTC
CDR3aa: CASSLLPGGHGYTF

v_gene: TRBV30
j_gene: TRBJ1-5
abundance: many
d_gene: TRBD1
CDR3nt: TGTGCCTGGAGTCAGGTACAGGGGGTCAATCAGCCCCAGCATTTT
CDR3aa: CAWSQVQGVNQPQHF

v_gene: TRBV4-1
j_gene: TRBJ2-7
abundance: -
d_gene: -
CDR3nt: TGCGCCAGCAGCCGGGCAGGAGAGCAGTACTTC
CDR3aa: CASSRAGEQYF

v_gene: TRBV4-2
j_gene: TRBJ1-2
abundance: -
d_gene: -
CDR3nt: TGTGCCAGCAGCCAAGCTCGGGGGCCTTTCTATGGCTACACCTTC
CDR3aa: CASSQARGPFYGYTF

v_gene: TRBV4-2
j_gene: TRBJ1-1
abundance: many
d_gene: -
CDR3nt: TGTGCCAGCAGCCAAGTTGGGGGGAACACTGAAGCTTTCTTT
CDR3aa: CASSQVGGNTEAFF

v_gene: TRBV7-8
j_gene: TRBJ1-1
abundance: many
d_gene: -
CDR3nt: TGTGCCAGCAGCTTAGGGGTACACCTGGACACTGAAGCTTTCTTT
CDR3aa: CASSLGVHLDTEAFF

v_gene: TRBV15
j_gene: TRBJ1-1
abundance: once
d_gene: -
CDR3nt: TGTGCCACCAGCCGAGAGCGGGGGTCGGGGAACACTGAAGCTTTCTTT
CDR3aa: CATSRERGSGNTEAFF

v_gene: TRBV7-9
j_gene: TRBJ1-1
abundance: -
d_gene: -
CDR3nt: TGTGCCAGCAGCTTACTCTCGGAGACTGAAGCTTTCTTT
CDR3aa: CASSLLSETEAFF

v_gene: TRBV2
j_gene: TRBJ1-2
abundance: -
d_gene: TRBD1
CDR3nt: TGTGCCAGCAGTGGATTCCGACAGGGCTATGGCTACACCTTC
CDR3aa: CASSGFRQGYGYTF

v_gene: TRBV2
j_gene: TRBJ1-1
abundance: many
d_gene: TRBD1
CDR3nt: TGTGCCAGCAGACCGGGACAGGGGTCGGCTTTCTTT
CDR3aa: CASRPGQGSAFF

v_gene: TRBV20-1
j_gene: TRBJ2-5
abundance: -
d_gene: TRBD2
CDR3nt: TGCAGTGCTGGGACTAGCGGGAGGGGAGAGACCCAGTACTTC
CDR3aa: CSAGTSGRGETQYF

v_gene: TRBV12-3/TRBV12-4
j_gene: TRBJ1-6
abundance: many
d_gene: -
CDR3nt: TGTGCCAGCAGGGTTAACTGGGTTTCACCCCTCCACTTT
CDR3aa: CASRVNWVSPLHF

v_gene: TRBV12-3/TRBV12-4
j_gene: TRBJ1-2
abundance: many
d_gene: -
CDR3nt: TGTGCCAGCAGTCCCGGGGTTCACTATGGCTACACCTTC
CDR3aa: CASSPGVHYGYTF

v_gene: TRBV6-5
j_gene: TRBJ2-7
abundance: many
d_gene: -
CDR3nt: TGTGCCAGCAGTTATACAGAAGGGTCCAGCTCCTACGAGCAGTACTTC
CDR3aa: CASSYTEGSSSYEQYF

v_gene: TRBV12-3/TRBV12-4
j_gene: TRBJ1-2
abundance: many
d_gene: -
CDR3nt: TGTGCCAGCAGTTTGACTTCAGGGAGGTATGGCTACACCTTC
CDR3aa: CASSLTSGRYGYTF

v_gene: TRBV6-1
j_gene: TRBJ2-5
abundance: -
d_gene: TRBD1
CDR3nt: TGTGCCAGCAGTGATAGGGGACAGGGAAGAGAGACCCAGTACTTC
CDR3aa: CASSDRGQGRETQYF

v_gene: TRBV27
j_gene: TRBJ2-7
abundance: many
d_gene: -
CDR3nt: TGTGCCAGCAGTAAGGGGTCCTTAGGCTACGAGCAGTACTTC
CDR3aa: CASSKGSLGYEQYF

v_gene: TRBV20-1
j_gene: TRBJ1-3
abundance: many
d_gene: -
CDR3nt: TGCAGTGCCGAGATCAGGGGAGTAGGAGACACCATATATTTT
CDR3aa: CSAEIRGVGDTIYF

v_gene: TRBV6-1
j_gene: TRBJ2-7
abundance: many
d_gene: -
CDR3nt: TGTGCCAGCAGCCCAGACCTCGAGGCCTACGAGCAGTACTTC
CDR3aa: CASSPDLEAYEQYF

v_gene: TRBV7-2
j_gene: TRBJ2-5
abundance: many
d_gene: -
CDR3nt: TGTGCCAGCAGCTCAAGGGTTCAAGAGACCCAGTACTTC
CDR3aa: CASSSRVQETQYF